Only a few counts were recorded for the clone carrying this T cell receptor beta chain. Its antigen is not identified. Under the authors' procedure: A distant-metastasis classifier for papillary thyroid cancer was built using CDR3 differences across clinicopathological groups. TCRdb re-processed the PCR reads through MiXCR. It is TCRdb's table, rather than the study itself, that gives the V and J calls and clone size. The sample records 37,000 or so clones, approximately 18% being singletons. The CDR3 is 16 amino acids. With V trimmed by 4 bases and J by 8 bases, 14 bases remained unmatched. Looked up from germline, CDR1 is MNHEY and CDR2 is SVGEGT. The data originate from a study of metastatic and nonmetastatic thyroid tumors. Study at large: Repertoire data that came from the blood and tumor or nodule tissue of malignant and benign thyroid patients were compared.

Not a single patient had been given any form of treatment at any point before undergoing thyroid surgery. Notes on the study in general: Compared with benign nodules, malignant thyroid tumors were reported to have significantly higher TCR beta diversity in both blood and tumor.

Sequenced input: blood. The genes are TRBV6-2 or TRBV6-3 and TRBJ1-2, with 9 bases that match TRBD1. The clonotype was recovered from a male donor with papillary thyroid cancer or a benign thyroid nodule (not recorded which). Some clones in this sample may be carry-over from other donors' samples. The DNA of the CDR3 is TGTGCCAGCAGTTCCCCGTGGACAGGGGAGCCGGGAGGCTACACCTTC. It yields the protein CASSSPWTGEPGGYTF.